These T cell receptor beta chains were read from a single sample in a study of OX40 agonist ivuxolimab in advanced cancers. Measured with immunoSEQ multiplex PCR; TCRdb has only the in-frame clones, and not every one. The table shows roughly 26,000 clones, with roughly 90% occurring only once. This specimen was CD4+ or CD8+ T cells sorted from blood, taken in a trial of the OX40 agonist ivuxolimab. The source is an adult with an advanced solid tumor such as melanoma, head and neck, liver or kidney cancer. The CDR3 runs from the conserved cysteine through the conserved F or W. D genes are given only for firm matches. Size tells how often a clone was seen (once, few, many) or the class of an expanded clone, and some rows leave it out.

CDR3 protein | CDR3 DNA | V gene | D gene | J gene | clone size
CASSSNQGFGNQPQHF | TGTGCCAGCAGTTCAAACCAGGGGTTCGGCAATCAGCCCCAGCATTTT | TRBV6-5 | NA | TRBJ1-5 | NA
CSVVPGTSGVWGYNEQFF | TGCAGCGTTGTACCCGGGACTAGCGGGGTTTGGGGCTACAATGAGCAGTTCTTC | TRBV29-1 | TRBD2 | TRBJ2-1 | NA
CASSFNTEQGPTDTQYF | TGTGCCAGCAGCTTTAATACCGAACAGGGTCCCACAGATACGCAGTATTTT | TRBV7-8 | NA | TRBJ2-3 | NA
CASSSSSGANYEQYF | TGTGCCAGCAGCTCATCTAGCGGGGCTAACTACGAGCAGTACTTC | TRBV7-9 | TRBD2 | TRBJ2-7 | NA
CASSPGTGNTEAFF | TGTGCCAGCAGCCCCGGGACAGGTAACACTGAAGCTTTCTTT | TRBV13 | TRBD1 | TRBJ1-1 | NA
CASSDSGSNQPQHF | TGTGCCAGCAGTGATTCGGGTAGCAATCAGCCCCAGCATTTT | TRBV6-1 | NA | TRBJ1-5 | NA
CASSTWTSGQETQYF | TGTGCCAGTAGTACGTGGACTAGCGGGCAAGAGACCCAGTACTTC | TRBV19 | TRBD2 | TRBJ2-5 | NA
CASSPPRGDEQYF | TGTGCCAGCAGTCCCCCCAGAGGTGACGAGCAGTACTTC | TRBV28 | NA | TRBJ2-7 | NA
CASSVRAYNEQFF | TGTGCCAGCAGTGTCAGGGCGTACAATGAGCAGTTCTTC | TRBV27 | NA | TRBJ2-1 | NA
CASSFPPGGEQYF | TGTGCCAGCAGTTTTCCCCCAGGAGGCGAGCAGTACTTC | TRBV27 | NA | TRBJ2-7 | NA
CASSYSDREIMDEQFF | TGTGCCAGCAGTTACTCGGACAGGGAAATTATGGATGAGCAGTTCTTC | TRBV6-5 | TRBD1 | TRBJ2-1 | NA
CASSIAGGPFQPQHF | TGTGCCAGTAGTATAGCCGGGGGGCCTTTTCAGCCCCAGCATTTT | TRBV19 | NA | TRBJ1-5 | NA
CASSFPEDEQYF | TGTGCCAGCAGCTTCCCCGAGGACGAGCAGTACTTC | TRBV5-6 | NA | TRBJ2-7 | NA
CASNQGTSANGEQFF | TGTGCCAGCAATCAGGGGACTAGCGCCAACGGTGAGCAGTTCTTC | TRBV6-5 | TRBD2 | TRBJ2-1 | NA
CASSQVGQWSPLHF | TGCGCCAGCAGCCAAGTGGGACAGTGGTCACCCCTCCACTTT | TRBV4-1 | TRBD1 | TRBJ1-6 | once